Presented here are 9 T cell receptor beta chains from one specimen sequenced in a study of OX40 agonist ivuxolimab in advanced cancers. Sequenced by immunoSEQ multiplex PCR; TCRdb stores in-frame clones only, minus some. The top ten hold roughly 9% of the sample, which has about 80,000 clones, about nine tenths seen once. The source material was CD4+ or CD8+ T cells sorted from blood, sampled in a trial of the OX40 agonist ivuxolimab. Every receptor here comes from an adult with an advanced solid tumor such as melanoma, head and neck, liver or kidney cancer.

V and J are TRBV5-1 and TRBJ2-2, with unresolved D. Germline loops: CDR1 SGHRS, CDR2 YFSETQ. This CDR3 comprises 14 residues. Trimming pared 6 bases from V and 1 base from J, leaving 10 bases between. The CDR3 region is CASTHDGNTGELFF. In nucleotides, the CDR3 is TGCGCCAGCACCCACGACGGGAACACCGGGGAGCTGTTTTTT.

The chain joins TRBV5-4 to TRBJ1-4, with D unresolved. CDR3 length equals 16 residues. Trimming cost V 1 base and J 3 bases, with 13 bases left between them. Germline loops: CDR1 SGHNT, CDR2 YYREEE (reference sequence). As DNA, the CDR3 is TGTGCCAGCAGCTTGTGGGAGGGCAAGGCTAATGAAAAACTGTTTTTT. Its protein is CASSLWEGKANEKLFF.

This chain connects TRBV9 to TRBJ1-3; D gene unclear. The V end was cut by 1 base, the J end by 0 bases, with 14 bases between. This CDR3 is built from 17 residues. Looked up from germline, CDR1 is SGDLS and CDR2 is YYNGEE. In DNA form, the CDR3 reads TGTGCCAGCAGCGTAAGTGTGGAGGCGACCTCTGGAAACACCATATATTTT. The encoded protein is CASSVSVEATSGNTIYF.

The V call is TRBV4-3, the J call TRBJ2-7, with D unclear. The CDR3 totals 15 residues. Germline V gene sequence: CDR1 LGHNA, CDR2 YSLEER. Trimming removed 0 bases at V and 3 bases at J, with 12 bases between. The CDR3: CASSQEGHGIYEQYF. DNA of the CDR3: TGCGCCAGCAGCCAAGAAGGTCATGGAATCTACGAGCAGTACTTC.

The rearrangement uses TRBV7-6 and TRBJ2-5; TRBD2 matches at 12 bases. The V and J ends lost 2 bases and 2 bases, in that order; junction bases with no gene match: 6. The V gene's germline CDR1 is SGHVS and CDR2 FNYEAQ. CDR3 length equals 17 residues. CDR3: CASSLSTSGGLQETQYF. The CDR3 bases are TGTGCCAGCAGCTTATCGACTAGCGGGGGATTACAAGAGACCCAGTACTTC.

The CDR3 sequence is CASSLTPPDPGQGKYGYTF. The CDR3 DNA sequence: TGTGCCAGCAGCTTGACCCCCCCGGATCCGGGACAGGGGAAATATGGCTACACCTTC. The V and J genes are TRBV5-4 and TRBJ1-2; TRBD1 agrees at 10 bases. The CDR3 runs 19 residues. CDR1 and CDR2 (germline): SGHNT, YYREEE (reference sequence). J gave up 5 bases and V 1 base, and 17 bases lay outside the gene matches.

This clone has only a few counts. The CDR3 DNA follows: TGCGCCAGCAGCTTTCGACTAGCGGGGTCCACCGCGGGCGGTGAGCAGTTCTTC. Amino acids: CASSFRLAGSTAGGEQFF. The chain uses TRBV4-1 and TRBJ2-1; 11 bases are a match to TRBD2. The V segment lost 5 bases and the J segment 9 bases; nucleotides outside the gene matches: 18. Germline values: CDR1 MGHRA, CDR2 YSYEKL. CDR3 length: 18 amino acids.

The V call is TRBV5-8, the J call TRBJ1-2; 10 bases line up with TRBD1. Germline CDR1 and CDR2: SGHTS and YDEGEE. This CDR3 has 16 amino acids. V lost 4 bases, J lost 8 bases, and 14 bases stayed unmatched. CDR3 bases: TGTGCCAGCAGCCAACTTCCGGGACAGGGGTTCGAGGGCTACACCTTC. This gives the protein CASSQLPGQGFEGYTF.

The chain couples TRBV14 to TRBJ1-1; D is undetermined. Trimming took 0 bases from V and 1 from J, leaving 6 bases between them. Per the germline V gene, CDR1 is SGHDN and CDR2 is FVKESK. The CDR3 consists of 14 residues. In DNA, the CDR3 is TGTGCCAGCAGCCAAGAGGCCTCGAACACTGAAGCTTTCTTT. It encodes CASSQEASNTEAFF.